This is a list of T cell receptor beta chains from one sample in a study of blood T cell repertoires in COVID-19. Clones were sequenced by immunoSEQ multiplex PCR, and TCRdb holds only the in-frame ones, with some missing. The sample lists 75,000 to 95,000 clones, more than 65% occurring once. The sample was peripheral blood. Every receptor here comes from a man between 60 and 75 years old with acute or convalescent COVID-19. Each CDR3 is given with its conserved first and last residue. D genes are given only for firm matches. A clone size is listed for some rows: how often the clone was seen (once, few, many), or a class if it is expanded.

- few TRBJ1-4 TRBV7-3 CASSSGPNEKLFF TGTGCCAGCAGCTCTGGCCCCAATGAAAAACTGTTTTTT
TRBD1 - TRBJ2-1 TRBV12-5 CASGLKPPGQIYNEQFF TGTGCTAGTGGTTTGAAGCCCCCGGGACAGATATACAATGAGCAGTTCTTC
TRBD1 - TRBJ1-2 TRBV3-1/TRBV3-2 CASSQEYRGDNYGYTF TGTGCCAGCAGCCAAGAATACAGGGGGGACAACTATGGCTACACCTTC
TRBD2 - TRBJ2-1 TRBV6-2/TRBV6-3 CASSTTSGKISDEQFF TGTGCCAGCAGTACCACTAGCGGCAAAATTAGCGATGAGCAGTTCTTC
- - TRBJ1-1 TRBV6-1 CASSDRENTEAFF TGTGCCAGCAGTGACAGGGAGAACACTGAAGCTTTCTTT
- - TRBJ2-1 TRBV4-1 CASSPPNYNEQFF TGCGCCAGCAGCCCCCCCAATTACAATGAGCAGTTCTTC
- few TRBJ1-5 TRBV6-2/TRBV6-3 CASSTRFPPQHF TGTGCCAGCAGCACAAGATTCCCGCCCCAGCATTTT
- - TRBJ1-3 TRBV6-5 CASSYGRAQGNTIYF TGTGCCAGCAGTTATGGCAGGGCGCAAGGAAACACCATATATTTT
- - TRBJ1-5 TRBV19 CAGGLVNQPQHF TGTGCCGGGGGGTTAGTTAATCAGCCCCAGCATTTT
TRBD1 - TRBJ2-5 TRBV7-2 CASSLQGQGGETQYF TGTGCCAGCAGCTTACAGGGACAGGGGGGCGAGACCCAGTACTTC
- - TRBJ2-3 TRBV6-5 CASSTRIDNTDTQYF TGTGCCAGCAGTACCAGAATAGACAACACAGATACGCAGTATTTT
- - TRBJ1-5 TRBV15 CATSPNLGRGQPQHF TGTGCCACCAGCCCAAACCTAGGAAGGGGTCAGCCCCAGCATTTT
- - TRBJ2-7 TRBV5-6 CASTNIRDTYTYEQYF TGTGCCAGCACAAACATCCGGGACACCTACACGTACGAGCAGTACTTC
TRBD1 - TRBJ1-4 TRBV5-4 CASSQKQGATEKLFF TGTGCCAGCAGCCAAAAACAGGGGGCTACAGAAAAACTGTTTTTT
TRBD1 - TRBJ2-2 TRBV6-6 CASRGQGWTGELFF TGTGCCAGCAGGGGACAGGGATGGACCGGGGAGCTGTTTTTT
TRBD1 - TRBJ1-3 TRBV4-1 CASSQDGQGAGNTIYF TGCGCCAGCAGCCAAGATGGACAGGGGGCTGGAAACACCATATATTTT
TRBD1 - TRBJ1-1 TRBV18 CASSPRTGLNTEAFF TGTGCCAGCTCACCCCGGACAGGGCTGAACACTGAAGCTTTCTTT
TRBD1 - TRBJ1-3 TRBV25-1 CASSESGQGRGNTIYF TGTGCCAGCAGTGAATCGGGACAGGGGAGAGGAAACACCATATATTTT
TRBD1 few TRBJ1-1 TRBV7-8 CASISQGTVAEAFF TGTGCCAGCATTTCACAGGGGACGGTAGCTGAAGCTTTCTTT
- - TRBJ2-1 TRBV7-3 CASSLMGASLNEQFF TGTGCCAGCAGCTTAATGGGGGCGTCTTTAAATGAGCAGTTCTTC
- - TRBJ1-1 TRBV5-6 CASSLGVTEAFF TGTGCCAGCAGCTTAGGGGTGACTGAAGCTTTCTTT
TRBD2 few TRBJ2-1 TRBV5-1 CASSLGTSGGINEQFF TGCGCCAGCAGCTTGGGGACTAGCGGGGGTATCAATGAGCAGTTCTTC
TRBD2 - TRBJ2-7 TRBV5-6 CASRVRGAYEQYF TGTGCCAGCAGGGTCCGGGGGGCCTACGAGCAGTACTTC
- few TRBJ2-7 TRBV11-2 CASTERGAVNYEQYF TGTGCCAGCACCGAAAGGGGCGCAGTCAACTACGAGCAGTACTTC
TRBD1 - TRBJ2-7 TRBV7-2 CASSRDRVGEQYF TGTGCCAGCAGCCGGGACAGGGTCGGCGAGCAGTACTTC
TRBD1 - TRBJ1-1 TRBV11-2 CASSAQGARDTEAFF TGTGCCAGCAGCGCACAGGGGGCAAGGGACACTGAAGCTTTCTTT
- - TRBJ2-2 TRBV9 CASSVTTGAEGELFF TGTGCCAGCAGCGTCACGACTGGGGCGGAAGGGGAGCTGTTTTTT
TRBD1 once TRBJ2-7 TRBV5-1 CASSPGTGGYEQYF TGCGCCAGCAGCCCCGGGACAGGCGGCTACGAGCAGTACTTC
- - TRBJ1-1 TRBV4-1 CASSRGREDTEAFF TGCGCCAGCAGCCGAGGACGGGAAGACACTGAAGCTTTCTTT
- - TRBJ2-2 TRBV4-2 CASSQVLGAGELFF TGTGCCAGCAGCCAAGTACTAGGCGCCGGGGAGCTGTTTTTT
TRBD1 - TRBJ2-5 TRBV19 CASSSPDRGRSQETQYF TGTGCCAGTAGTTCCCCGGACAGGGGGCGTTCTCAAGAGACCCAGTACTTC
- - TRBJ2-1 TRBV11-2 CASSLDHRAGNNEQFF TGTGCCAGCAGCTTAGATCACAGGGCCGGGAACAATGAGCAGTTCTTC
TRBD1 - TRBJ2-7 TRBV25-1 CASIGDRPSYEQYF TGTGCCAGCATCGGGGACAGACCGAGCTACGAGCAGTACTTC
TRBD1 few TRBJ2-7 TRBV5-4 CASSSGQEEQYF TGTGCCAGCAGCTCGGGACAGGAGGAGCAGTACTTC
- once TRBJ2-7 TRBV4-1 CASSQGQGGPWEQYF TGCGCCAGCAGCCAAGGTCAGGGTGGCCCCTGGGAGCAGTACTTC
TRBD1 - TRBJ1-1 TRBV27 CASSRGPRDRTMNTEAFF TGTGCCAGCAGTCGGGGGCCTAGGGACAGAACCATGAACACTGAAGCTTTCTTT
- - TRBJ1-2 TRBV6-5 CATTKSAGRKGYTF TGTGCCACCACAAAGTCGGCAGGGCGGAAAGGCTACACCTTC
- - TRBJ2-7 TRBV7-3 CASSMTGTHYEQYF TGTGCCAGCAGCATGACCGGGACACACTACGAGCAGTACTTC
- - TRBJ1-1 TRBV5-8 CASSLSTASNTEAFF TGTGCCAGCAGCTTAAGCACAGCTTCGAACACTGAAGCTTTCTTT
- - TRBJ2-7 TRBV7-8 CATSGAANEQYF TGTGCCACTAGTGGTGCGGCGAACGAGCAGTACTTC
TRBD1 - TRBJ1-6 TRBV25-1 CASRQTGVNSPLHF TGTGCCAGCAGACAGACAGGGGTTAATTCACCCCTCCACTTT
- few TRBJ2-6 TRBV30 CAWDRPLYSGANVLTF TGTGCCTGGGACAGACCCTTATACTCTGGGGCCAACGTCCTGACTTTC
- - TRBJ1-1 TRBV12-3/TRBV12-4 CASSFQGREAFF TGTGCCAGCAGTTTTCAGGGGCGTGAAGCTTTCTTT
TRBD1 - TRBJ2-5 TRBV7-9 CASSQLGGQGIGKTQYF TGTGCCAGCAGCCAACTAGGAGGACAGGGTATCGGAAAGACCCAGTACTTC
- - TRBJ2-5 TRBV29-1 CSVDQGETQYF TGCAGCGTTGACCAGGGGGAGACCCAGTACTTC
TRBD2 - TRBJ2-1 TRBV30 CAWSPYYSGATGEQFF TGTGCCTGGAGTCCCTACTATAGCGGGGCTACGGGTGAGCAGTTCTTC